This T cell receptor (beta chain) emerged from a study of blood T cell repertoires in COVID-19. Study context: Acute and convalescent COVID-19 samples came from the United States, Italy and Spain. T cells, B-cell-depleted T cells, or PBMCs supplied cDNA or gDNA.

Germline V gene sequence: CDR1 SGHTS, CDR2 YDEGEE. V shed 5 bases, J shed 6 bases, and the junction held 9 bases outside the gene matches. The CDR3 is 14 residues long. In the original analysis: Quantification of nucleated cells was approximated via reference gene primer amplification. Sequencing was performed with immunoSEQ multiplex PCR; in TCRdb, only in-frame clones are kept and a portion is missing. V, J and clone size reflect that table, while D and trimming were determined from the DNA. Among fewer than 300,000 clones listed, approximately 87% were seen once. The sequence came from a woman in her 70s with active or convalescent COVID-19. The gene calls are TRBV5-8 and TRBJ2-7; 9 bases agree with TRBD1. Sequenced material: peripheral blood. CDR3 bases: TGTGCCAGCAGGACTACGGGACAGGGTCCCGAGCAGTACTTC. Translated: CASRTTGQGPEQYF.